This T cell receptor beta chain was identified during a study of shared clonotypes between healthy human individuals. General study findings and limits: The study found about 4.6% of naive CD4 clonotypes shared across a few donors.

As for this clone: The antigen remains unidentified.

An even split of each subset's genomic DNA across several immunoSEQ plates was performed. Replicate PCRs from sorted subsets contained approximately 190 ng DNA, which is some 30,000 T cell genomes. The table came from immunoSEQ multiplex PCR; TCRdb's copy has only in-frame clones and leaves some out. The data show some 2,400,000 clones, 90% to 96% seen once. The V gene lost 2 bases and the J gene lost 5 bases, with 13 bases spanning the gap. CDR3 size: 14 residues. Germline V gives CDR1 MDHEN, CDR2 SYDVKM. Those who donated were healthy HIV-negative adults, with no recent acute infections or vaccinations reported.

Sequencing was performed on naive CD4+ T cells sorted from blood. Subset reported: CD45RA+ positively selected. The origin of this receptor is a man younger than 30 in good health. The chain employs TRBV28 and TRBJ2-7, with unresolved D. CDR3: CASSLMPQIHEQYF. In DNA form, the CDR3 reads TGTGCCAGCAGTTTAATGCCCCAGATCCACGAGCAGTACTTC. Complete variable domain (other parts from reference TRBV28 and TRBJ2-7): DVKVTQSSRYLVKRTGEKVFLECVQDMDHENMFWYRQDPGLGLRLIYFSYDVKMKEKGDIPEGYSVSREKKERFSLILESASTNQTSMYLCASSLMPQIHEQYFGPGTRLTVT.